This TCR beta chain derives from a study of blood T cell repertoires in COVID-19. At the level of the study: T cells, B-cell-depleted T cells, or PBMCs provided the cDNA or gDNA that served as material.

Study processing details: Researchers report that nucleated cell counts were estimated from reference gene primer amplification. Data came from immunoSEQ multiplex PCR; TCRdb stores just in-frame clones and leaves some out. V and J calls and clone size are those listed in that table; D and trimming were worked out from the DNA. The data contain 100,000 to 150,000 clones, 69% of them singletons. There are a few counts of this clone. The V and J ends lost 0 bases and 3 bases respectively, with 12 bases between them. Germline loops: CDR1 LGHNA, CDR2 YSLEER. CDR3 length: 15 residues. Sequencing used peripheral blood. This chain joins TRBV4-3 and TRBJ2-7; no reliable D call. This clonotype originated in a woman between 65 and 79 years old with acute or convalescent COVID-19. For the CDR3, the DNA is TGCGCCAGCAGCCAAGAGTACAGTACTCGCTACGAGCAGTACTTC. Protein product: CASSQEYSTRYEQYF.